This T cell receptor (beta chain) was sequenced during a study of T-cell reconstitution after alpha-beta-depleted transplantation in children. General study findings and limits: T-cell numbers and diversity, one year after transplant, stemmed largely from T cells that were newly produced. It was surviving recipient T cells and thymic progenitors that gave some patients high TCRbeta diversity at day 60. Reportedly, alpha-beta T cells present about two months post-transplant originated from several hundred expanded clones of graft origin.

It was with unique molecular identifiers that the TCRbeta library was prepared. TCRdb used MiXCR to reprocess the PCR reads, holding one entry per CDR3 protein. The table includes about 340,000 distinct CDR3 sequences, 15% to 20% detected once. This clonotype turned up a few times. Its antigen is currently unknown. This CDR3 contains 12 residues. V dropped 2 bases and J dropped 10 bases, with 9 bases sitting between them. Germline assignment: CDR1 SEHNR and CDR2 FQNEAQ (reference sequence). The source is a male patient between 2 and 10 years old who had a stem cell transplant for acute lymphoblastic leukemia, so the T cells may come from the graft donor. The material was PBMCs, mostly from graft donor cells, obtained 360 days after TCRalphabeta/CD19-depleted stem cell transplant. The V call is TRBV7-9, the J call TRBJ2-1; D is uncertain. For the CDR3, the DNA is TGTGCCAGCAGCTTATGGGGTCTAGAGCAGTTCTTC. It yields the protein CASSLWGLEQFF.